The clone carrying this TCR beta chain was counted only a few times. Its antigen is not known. TCRdb re-called the RT-PCR reads with MiXCR, one entry per CDR3 protein. The table records 630,000 or so distinct CDR3 sequences, around 16% of them present only once. This record belongs to a study of response to subunit inactivated influenza vaccine. V lost 3 bases to trimming and J lost 2 bases, with 5 bases between them. The CDR3 consists of 12 residues. The germline V gene encodes CDR1 DFQATT and CDR2 SNEGSKA (reference sequence). Whole-study results and caveats: Seasonal influenza vaccination, on each occasion, was suggested by the authors to recruit few new T cells.

The TCR comes from a man aged 45-65 years who received an inactivated influenza vaccine. J is TRBJ2-1 and V is TRBV20-1; D is unclear. The source was PBMCs from blood, collected 11 to 12 days after vaccination. In DNA form, the CDR3 reads TGCAGTGCTAGTGGACCCTACAATGAGCAGTTCTTC. Its protein product is CSASGPYNEQFF.